These 5 T cell receptor beta chains were all obtained from the same sample, sequenced in a study of a mutant IDH1 vaccine in newly diagnosed glioma. As for time point: baseline, week 1 (first vaccination visit). Indicated treatment: pre-vaccination baseline after standard-of-care therapy. Data came from immunoSEQ multiplex PCR; TCRdb stores just in-frame clones and leaves some out. Among some 60,000 clones listed, more than 90% were seen once. Specimen: PBMCs, collected from a glioma patient treated with radiotherapy, temozolomide or both. Every receptor here comes from a man over 45 with glioma.

V usage is TRBV7-9 and J usage is TRBJ2-1; TRBD2 is a possible D gene (5 bases). The CDR3 length is 15 residues. Trimming cost V 5 bases and J 1 base, with 12 bases left between them. Germline assignment: CDR1 SEHNR and CDR2 FQNEAQ (reference sequence). In DNA form, the CDR3 reads TGTGCCAGCAGCCATAGGACTGTGTCCTACAATGAGCAGTTCTTC. Encoded protein: CASSHRTVSYNEQFF.

The J gene is TRBJ1-2, the V gene TRBV4-1, with a tentative D call TRBD1 (5 bases). Deletions cut 1 base from V and 5 bases from J, with 14 bases between. Germline CDR1 and CDR2: MGHRA and YSYEKL. This CDR3 contains 15 residues. The CDR3: CASSQGAGPEYGYTF. The CDR3 nucleotides read TGCGCCAGCAGCCAAGGGGCGGGACCTGAATATGGCTACACCTTC.

The chain combines TRBV5-4 with TRBJ1-3; 9 nucleotides agree with TRBD1. This CDR3 contains 17 residues. Germline CDR1 SGHNT, CDR2 YYREEE (reference sequence). Trimming took 0 bases from V and 2 from J; bases not matched to a gene: 6. This CDR3 reads CASSLATTGGAGNTIYF. In DNA form, the CDR3 reads TGTGCCAGCAGCTTGGCCACCACAGGGGGCGCTGGAAACACCATATATTTT.

The table lists this clone with a count of one. The genes are TRBV13 and TRBJ1-1; perhaps TRBD1 as D (5 bases). V was pared by 4 bases and J by 1 base, with 13 bases between. Germline V CDR1 and CDR2: PRHDT, FYEKMQ (reference sequence). The CDR3 consists of 15 residues. CDR3 DNA sequence: TGTGCCAGCAGCTCCCAGGGTGATAAGAACACTGAAGCTTTCTTT. Translation gives CASSSQGDKNTEAFF.

The V gene is TRBV29-1, the J gene TRBJ2-7; no reliable D call. From germline, CDR1 is SQVTM and CDR2 ANQGSEA. V lost 6 bases and J lost 9, with 15 bases in between. This CDR3 has 11 residues. The CDR3 nucleotides read TGCAGCGTCGCTAGGGTAGAGAGGCAGTACTTC. Its protein product is CSVARVERQYF.